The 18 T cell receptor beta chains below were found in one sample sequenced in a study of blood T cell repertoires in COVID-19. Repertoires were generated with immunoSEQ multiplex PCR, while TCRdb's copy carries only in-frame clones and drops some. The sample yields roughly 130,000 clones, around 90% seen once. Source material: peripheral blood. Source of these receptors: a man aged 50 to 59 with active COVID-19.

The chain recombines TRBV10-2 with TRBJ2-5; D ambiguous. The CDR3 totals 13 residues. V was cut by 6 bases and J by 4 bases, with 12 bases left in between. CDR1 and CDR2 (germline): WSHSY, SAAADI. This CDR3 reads CASRDQPGETQYF. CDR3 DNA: TGCGCCAGCAGAGACCAACCAGGAGAGACCCAGTACTTC.

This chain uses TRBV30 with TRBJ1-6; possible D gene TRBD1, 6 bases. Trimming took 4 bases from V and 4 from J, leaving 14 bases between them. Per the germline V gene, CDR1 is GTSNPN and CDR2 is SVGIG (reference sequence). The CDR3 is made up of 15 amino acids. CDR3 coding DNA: TGTGCCTGGAAGAGCTCAGGACAGTATAATTCACCCCTCCACTTT. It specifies CAWKSSGQYNSPLHF.

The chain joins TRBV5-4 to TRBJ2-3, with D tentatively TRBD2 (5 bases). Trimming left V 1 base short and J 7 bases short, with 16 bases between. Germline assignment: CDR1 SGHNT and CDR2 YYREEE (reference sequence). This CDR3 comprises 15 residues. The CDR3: CASSLSEGRLNTQYF. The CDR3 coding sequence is TGTGCCAGCAGCTTGAGTGAGGGCCGGTTGAATACGCAGTATTTT.

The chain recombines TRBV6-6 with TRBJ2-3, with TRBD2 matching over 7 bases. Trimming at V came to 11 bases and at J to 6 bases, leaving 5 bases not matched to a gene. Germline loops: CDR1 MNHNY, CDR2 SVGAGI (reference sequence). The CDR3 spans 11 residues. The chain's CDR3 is CALGEGDTQYF. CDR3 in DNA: TGTGCCTTGGGGGAGGGGGATACGCAGTATTTT.

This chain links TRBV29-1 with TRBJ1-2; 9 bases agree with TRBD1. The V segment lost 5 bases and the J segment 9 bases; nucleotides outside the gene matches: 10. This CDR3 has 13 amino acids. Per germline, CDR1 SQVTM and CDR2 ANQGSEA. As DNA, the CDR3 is TGCAGCGTTCTTCAGACAGGGGGTTTTAGCTACACCTTC. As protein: CSVLQTGGFSYTF.

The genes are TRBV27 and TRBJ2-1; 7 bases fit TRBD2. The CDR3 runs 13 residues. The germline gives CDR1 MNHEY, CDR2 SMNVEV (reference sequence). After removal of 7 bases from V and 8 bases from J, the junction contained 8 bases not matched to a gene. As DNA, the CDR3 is TGTGCCAGCAACAGGCTGGGAGGGGATGAGCAGTTCTTC. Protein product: CASNRLGGDEQFF.

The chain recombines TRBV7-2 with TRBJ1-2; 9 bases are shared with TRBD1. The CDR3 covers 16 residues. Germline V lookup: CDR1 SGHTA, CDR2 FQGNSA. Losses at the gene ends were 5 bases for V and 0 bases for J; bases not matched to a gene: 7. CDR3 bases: TGTGCCAGCAGCGTTTTAGACAGGGGGTCTAACTATGGCTACACCTTC. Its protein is CASSVLDRGSNYGYTF.

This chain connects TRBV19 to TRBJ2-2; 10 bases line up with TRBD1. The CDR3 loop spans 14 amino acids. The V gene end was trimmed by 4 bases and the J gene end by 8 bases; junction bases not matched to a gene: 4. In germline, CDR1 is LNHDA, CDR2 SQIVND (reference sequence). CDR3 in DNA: TGTGCCAGTAGTACCGGGACAGGGGTAGGGGAGCTGTTTTTT. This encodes CASSTGTGVGELFF.

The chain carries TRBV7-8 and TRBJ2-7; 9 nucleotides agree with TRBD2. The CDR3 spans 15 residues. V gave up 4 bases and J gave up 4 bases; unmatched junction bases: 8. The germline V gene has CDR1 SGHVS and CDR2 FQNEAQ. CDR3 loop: CASSSRGGGWYEQYF. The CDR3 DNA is TGTGCCAGCAGCTCCCGCGGGGGGGGCTGGTACGAGCAGTACTTC.

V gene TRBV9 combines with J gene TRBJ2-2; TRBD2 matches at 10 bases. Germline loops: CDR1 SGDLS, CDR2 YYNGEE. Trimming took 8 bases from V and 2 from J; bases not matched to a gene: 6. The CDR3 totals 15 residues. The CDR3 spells CASSTSGTNTGELFF. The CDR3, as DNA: TGTGCCAGTTCAACTAGCGGGACCAACACCGGGGAGCTGTTTTTT.

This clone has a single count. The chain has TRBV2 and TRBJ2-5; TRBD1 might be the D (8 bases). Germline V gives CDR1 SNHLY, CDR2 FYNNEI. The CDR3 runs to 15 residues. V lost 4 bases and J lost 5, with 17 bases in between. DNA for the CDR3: TGTGCCAGCAGTGTACAGGGGGGGCAATCCGAGACCCAGTACTTC. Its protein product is CASSVQGGQSETQYF.

The CDR3 here is CASSVGTGAYGYTF. The CDR3 region has the DNA TGTGCCAGCAGCGTAGGGACAGGGGCCTATGGCTACACCTTC. The J gene is TRBJ1-2, the V gene TRBV9; 9 bases align to TRBD1. The trim removed 0 bases at V and 4 bases at J, leaving 1 base unmatched. This CDR3 region has 14 residues. Germline-derived CDR1 and CDR2 are SGDLS and YYNGEE. The whole variable domain, remainder taken from reference TRBV9 and TRBJ1-2, is DSGVTQTPKHLITATGQRVTLRCSPRSGDLSVYWYQQSLDQGLQFLIQYYNGEERAKGNILERFSAQQFPDLHSELNLSSLELGDSALYFCASSVGTGAYGYTFGSGTRLTVV.

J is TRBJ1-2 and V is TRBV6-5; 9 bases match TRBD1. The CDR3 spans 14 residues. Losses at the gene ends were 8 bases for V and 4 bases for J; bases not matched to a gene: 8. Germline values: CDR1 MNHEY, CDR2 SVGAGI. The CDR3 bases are TGTGCCAGCGGGGGACAGGGCGATTCCTATGGCTACACCTTC. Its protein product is CASGGQGDSYGYTF.

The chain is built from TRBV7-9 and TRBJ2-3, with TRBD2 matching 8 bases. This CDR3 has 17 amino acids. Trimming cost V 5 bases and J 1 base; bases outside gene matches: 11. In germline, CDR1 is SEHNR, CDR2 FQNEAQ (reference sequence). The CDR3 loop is CASSPEGLEQGTDTQYF. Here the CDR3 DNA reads TGTGCCAGCAGCCCCGAGGGACTAGAACAGGGCACAGATACGCAGTATTTT. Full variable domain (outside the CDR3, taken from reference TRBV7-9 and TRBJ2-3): DTGVSQNPRHKITKRGQNVTFRCDPISEHNRLYWYRQTLGQGPEFLTYFQNEAQLEKSRLLSDRFSAERPKGSFSTLEIQRTEQGDSAMYLCASSPEGLEQGTDTQYFGPGTRLTVL.

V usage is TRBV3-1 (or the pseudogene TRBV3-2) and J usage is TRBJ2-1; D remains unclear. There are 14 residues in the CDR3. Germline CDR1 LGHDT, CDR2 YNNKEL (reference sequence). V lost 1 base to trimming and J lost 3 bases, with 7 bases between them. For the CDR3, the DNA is TGTGCCAGCAGCCAAGGACTGAGCTACAATGAGCAGTTCTTC. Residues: CASSQGLSYNEQFF.

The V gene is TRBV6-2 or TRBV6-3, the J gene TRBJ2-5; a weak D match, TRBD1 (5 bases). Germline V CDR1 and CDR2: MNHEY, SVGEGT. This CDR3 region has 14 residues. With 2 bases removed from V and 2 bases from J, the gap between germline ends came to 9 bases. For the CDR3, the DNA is TGTGCCAGCAGTTACAGGGCAGGGCAAGAGACCCAGTACTTC. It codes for CASSYRAGQETQYF.

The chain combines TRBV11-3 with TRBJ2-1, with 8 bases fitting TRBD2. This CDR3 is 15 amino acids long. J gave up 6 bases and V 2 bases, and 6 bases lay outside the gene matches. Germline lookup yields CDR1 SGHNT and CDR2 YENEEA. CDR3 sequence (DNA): TGTGCCAGCAGCTTACTCGGGGGGGCCTCCAATGAGCAGTTCTTC. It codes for CASSLLGGASNEQFF.

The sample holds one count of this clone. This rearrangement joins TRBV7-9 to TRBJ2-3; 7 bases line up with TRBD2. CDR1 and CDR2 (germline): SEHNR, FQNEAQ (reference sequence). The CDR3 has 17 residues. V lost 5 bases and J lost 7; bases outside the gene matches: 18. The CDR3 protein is CASSTELAGPFSYTQYF. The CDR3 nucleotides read TGTGCCAGCAGCACCGAATTAGCGGGCCCTTTTTCATATACGCAGTATTTT.